This record covers a single TCR beta chain. This clonotype was seen more than once but under ten times. Its antigen has not been determined. There are no base qualities to consult, and no much larger clone falls within one base. The sample is drawn from a study of T cells after yellow fever vaccination (dated by TCRdb to the late 2010s). With respect to the entire study: The SMART-Seq v4 Ultra Low Input RNA kit was used to prepare libraries from fractions with low cell numbers. To follow T-cell clones before and after primary and booster YFV17D yellow fever vaccination, bulk TCR alpha and beta repertoires were sequenced over time. Two healthy male donors, one aged 18 to 29 and one aged 30 to 39 years, made up the cohort. Blood samples were taken at several timepoints before and after primary and secondary immunization, and bulk PBMC replicates and cell subsets were isolated.

Beyond this particular receptor, the publication reports: A small share of clonotypes occurred in both CD4 and CD8 compartments, likely arising from convergent recombination. Most clones expanded after primary vaccination were re-detected after the booster (about 96% of CD4 and about 88% of CD8), suggesting broad memory maintenance. Compared with the primary T-cell response, the secondary T-cell response was weaker but faster, peaking on day 5 rather than day 15. Computational filtering was required because FACS-sorted repertoires could contain abundant contaminating clonotypes from the bulk population. The study included only a couple of donors, which limits how far the findings can be generalized.

TCR cDNA was synthesized by 5'RACE template switching, through which a universal primer site and unique molecular identifiers were introduced. Priming for cDNA synthesis came from both the TCR alpha and TCR beta constant segments. Two PCR steps were used to amplify libraries, with sample barcodes and sequencing adapters being added in the second step. Sequencing of libraries was performed on Illumina HiSeq 2500 (2x100 bp) or NovaSeq (2x150 bp). In the original analysis: MIGEC handled demultiplexing of reads and collapsing into UMI consensus sequences, while MiXCR performed V(D)J alignment. Vaccine-responding clonotypes were identified with edgeR using replicate PBMC samples, with FDR below 0.01 and a log2 fold change above 5 up to day 15 being required. Each bulk clonotype was labeled CD4 or CD8 based on which sequenced repertoire, CD4 or CD8, contained the clonotype at higher abundance. TCRdb reprocessed the public reads (quality trimming at Q25 with fastp, clone calling with MiXCR) and kept in-frame beta chains. Identical CDR3 proteins give one entry, which carries the most common genes and DNA. TCRdb's processing, not the authors', yielded these V and J calls. The sample table holds approximately 510,000 distinct CDR3 sequences, of which 21% were seen once. Together, the top ten hold approximately 15% of the sample.

In light of the paper, this sample's treatment or condition label describes: live attenuated yellow fever vaccine strain. Two biological replicates of bulk PBMCs were collected at each blood-draw timepoint. PBMCs were isolated from peripheral blood using a standard Ficoll-Paque protocol. TriZol was used to extract RNA from bulk PBMCs, from CD4 and CD8 fractions, and from dextramer-positive and dextramer-negative fractions. The sequence was collected from a young man who received the YFV17D yellow fever vaccine. Sequencing used PBMCs, obtained more than 20 days after the first yellow fever vaccination.

The nucleotide sequence reads as follows: TGTGCCAGCAGTTACACAGGGGTCAGATTATCACCCCTCCACTTT. Translated, it gives CASSYTGVRLSPLHF. This receptor chain uses TRBV6-2 or TRBV6-3 and TRBJ1-6; TRBD1 lines up with 7 middle nucleotides. From a lookup of the germline V gene, CDR1 and CDR2 are MNHEY and SVGEGT. Here V drops 2 bases and J drops 10 bases, and the junction holds 8 bases not matched to any gene. The CDR3, cysteine through phenylalanine, is 15 amino acids long. CDR3 DNA only is kept here, 45 bases in frame from base 1.